These 25 T cell receptor beta chains originate from one sample sequenced in a study of control samples from healthy donors and cancer patients. Method: immunoSEQ multiplex PCR; TCRdb's copy keeps in-frame clones and lacks some. The sample has 150,000 to 200,000 clones, 91% seen once; the top ten hold approximately 1.5%. The sample comprised blood. These receptors all stem from a woman aged 25-40 years in good health.

The chain carries TRBV5-6 and TRBJ1-5, with D perhaps TRBD1 (5 bases). Between the trimmed V and J ends, which lost 0 bases and 7 bases, there was a span of 11 bases. This CDR3 has 14 amino acids. Germline lookup yields CDR1 SGHDT and CDR2 YYEEEE. The CDR3 sequence is CASSLGQGGQPQHF. As DNA, the CDR3 is TGTGCCAGCAGCTTGGGGCAGGGAGGGCAGCCCCAGCATTTT.

The chain joins TRBV6-4 to TRBJ2-3; 8 nucleotides agree with TRBD2. Germline trimming cut 2 bases from V and 4 bases from J; bases unmatched to any gene: 5. The CDR3 has 15 residues. Germline V CDR1 and CDR2: MRHNA, SNTAGT. Here the CDR3 DNA reads TGTGCCAGCAGTGACGAGCCGGGAGGGGCAGATACGCAGTATTTT. Its translation: CASSDEPGGADTQYF.

The CDR3 DNA follows: TGTGCCAGCAGTGAGACCGGGACTGCCAAAAACATTCAGTACTTC. Amino acids: CASSETGTAKNIQYF. This chain joins TRBV25-1 and TRBJ2-4, with a tentative D call TRBD2 (6 bases). There are 15 residues in the CDR3. Between the trimmed V and J ends, which lost 3 bases and 1 base, there was a span of 10 bases. In germline, CDR1 is MGHDK, CDR2 SYGVNS.

The chain joins TRBV5-1 to TRBJ2-1; D may match TRBD1 or TRBD2 (5 bases each). With 0 bases removed from V and 0 bases from J, the gap between germline ends came to 7 bases. The CDR3 sequence is 15 residues long. Germline CDR1 is SGHRS and CDR2 is YFSETQ. This chain's CDR3 is CASSLGDDSYNEQFF. In DNA form, the CDR3 reads TGCGCCAGCAGCTTGGGGGACGACTCCTACAATGAGCAGTTCTTC.

The CDR3 bases are TGTGCCAGCAGCTTACGAGGGGGGGCCGGGTCAGATACGCAGTATTTT. It translates to CASSLRGGAGSDTQYF. The chain couples TRBV7-3 to TRBJ2-3; D is possibly TRBD2 (7 bases). V was clipped by 2 bases and J by 4 bases, with 16 bases between them. Germline V CDR1 and CDR2: SGHTA, FQGTGA. CDR3 size: 16 residues.

The chain recombines TRBV7-8 with TRBJ2-7; 8 bases line up with TRBD2. The CDR3 has 14 residues. The ends lost 5 bases at V and 2 bases at J; junction bases unmatched: 5. Germline V gene data show CDR1 as SGHVS and CDR2 as FQNEAQ. The CDR3 region has the DNA TGTGCCAGCAGCCTACTAGCGGTCGCCTACGAGCAGTACTTC. It is translated as CASSLLAVAYEQYF.

V is TRBV12-3 or TRBV12-4 and J is TRBJ1-1, with a possible D match to TRBD1 (5 bases). V was trimmed by 3 bases and J by 11 bases, leaving 10 bases between them. The CDR3 totals 11 residues. The CDR3: CASSLVGDAFF. CDR3 DNA sequence: TGTGCCAGCAGTTTGGTGGGGGATGCTTTCTTT.

The chain uses TRBV4-1 and TRBJ2-2; TRBD1 agrees at 9 bases. The CDR3 spans 16 residues. V gave up 0 bases and J gave up 7 bases; unmatched junction bases: 6. Per germline, CDR1 MGHRA and CDR2 YSYEKL. The CDR3 bases are TGCGCCAGCAGCCAAGATATACAGGGGGCGAGCGGGGAGCTGTTTTTT. Its protein is CASSQDIQGASGELFF.

V and J are TRBV24-1 and TRBJ1-1; D call uncertain. The CDR3 is 13 amino acids. The V end lost 2 bases, the J end lost 5 bases, and 8 bases lay between the germline ends. Germline-derived CDR1 and CDR2 are KGHDR and SFDVKD. The DNA for the CDR3 is TGTGCCACCAGTGATTCCAGAGAGACTGAAGCTTTCTTT. This codes for CATSDSRETEAFF.

The rearrangement joins TRBV5-4 to TRBJ1-2, with D tentatively TRBD1 (6 bases). The CDR3 has 13 amino acids. The V and J ends lost 4 bases and 4 bases respectively, with 11 bases between them. Germline V CDR1 and CDR2: SGHNT, YYREEE (reference sequence). The CDR3 DNA is TGTGCCAGCAGCGTGGACAGATTCTATGGCTACACCTTC. Residues: CASSVDRFYGYTF.

Only one count was recorded for this clone. The genes are TRBV6-6 and TRBJ2-3; TRBD2 agrees at 8 bases. CDR3 length: 17 residues. The germline V gene encodes CDR1 MNHNY and CDR2 SVGAGI (reference sequence). Losses at the gene ends were 5 bases for V and 0 bases for J; bases not matched to a gene: 10. In DNA, the CDR3 is TGTGCCAGCAGTCCCCTAGCGGGTTTGATTAGCACAGATACGCAGTATTTT. Translated, it gives CASSPLAGLISTDTQYF.

The chain carries TRBV2 and TRBJ1-1, with 7 positions matching TRBD1. V trimming: 4 bases; J trimming: 6 bases; junction bases outside the gene matches: 11. This CDR3 comprises 15 residues. Germline CDR1 SNHLY, CDR2 FYNNEI. CDR3 sequence: CASSGQGGTSAEAFF. In nucleotides, the CDR3 is TGTGCCAGCAGTGGACAGGGAGGTACGAGCGCTGAAGCTTTCTTT.

The rearrangement links TRBV5-4 to TRBJ2-5; D perhaps matches TRBD1 (6 bases). The germline V gene has CDR1 SGHNT and CDR2 YYREEE (reference sequence). V was cut by 3 bases and J by 0 bases, with 9 bases left in between. This CDR3 region has 14 residues. CDR3 region: CASSYDRYQETQYF. The CDR3 coding sequence is TGTGCCAGCAGCTATGACAGGTACCAAGAGACCCAGTACTTC.

V is TRBV11-3 and J is TRBJ2-7; the D gene is possibly TRBD1 (5 bases). This CDR3 region has 13 residues. V lost 3 bases to trimming and J lost 2 bases, with 8 bases between them. Germline V gene data show CDR1 as SGHNT and CDR2 as YENEEA. The CDR3 loop is CASSFRTPYEQYF. The CDR3 nucleotides read TGTGCCAGCAGCTTCAGGACACCCTACGAGCAGTACTTC.

The V and J genes are TRBV5-1 and TRBJ2-1, with TRBD2 matching over 12 bases. This CDR3 has 15 amino acids. Losses at the gene ends were 3 bases for V and 5 bases for J; bases not matched to a gene: 3. Per germline, CDR1 SGHRS and CDR2 YFSETQ. In DNA, the CDR3 is TGCGCCAGCAGCTCGACTAGCGGGGGAAACAATGAGCAGTTCTTC. Amino acids: CASSSTSGGNNEQFF. The full variable domain, with the rest looked up from reference TRBV5-1 and TRBJ2-1, is KAGVTQTPRYLIKTRGQQVTLSCSPISGHRSVSWYQQTPGQGLQFLFEYFSETQRNKGNFPGRFSGRQFSNSRSEMNVSTLELGDSALYLCASSSTSGGNNEQFFGPGTRLTVL.

This clone was counted once. This chain links TRBV27 with TRBJ1-5; D possibly corresponds to TRBD1 (6 bases). Germline CDR1 and CDR2: MNHEY and SMNVEV (reference sequence). The CDR3 totals 14 residues. V was cut by 6 bases and J by 3 bases, with 12 bases left in between. CDR3 in amino acids: CASRTGQYNQPQHF. In DNA form, the CDR3 reads TGTGCCAGCAGAACCGGACAGTACAATCAGCCCCAGCATTTT.

This clone showed up just a few times. The CDR3 sequence: CSVEGQEPYEQYF. The CDR3 nucleotides are TGCAGCGTTGAGGGACAGGAACCCTACGAGCAGTACTTC. V usage is TRBV29-1 and J usage is TRBJ2-7; 8 positions match TRBD1. The CDR3 covers 13 residues. The junction had 3 bases not matched to a gene; V was cut back by 3 bases and J by 2 bases. CDR1 and CDR2 from the germline V gene are SQVTM and ANQGSEA.

Worth noting for this clone: This CDR3 is also generated by other DNA sequences in the sample. The chain is built from TRBV9 and TRBJ2-6; no clear D gene. CDR1 and CDR2 (germline): SGDLS, YYNGEE. The germline V and J ends were trimmed by 0 bases and 1 base, with 5 bases remaining between them. The CDR3 totals 15 residues. CDR3 nucleotide sequence: TGTGCCAGCAGCGTAGGTGGGTCTGGGGCCAACGTCCTGACTTTC. Translation gives CASSVGGSGANVLTF.

V gene TRBV9 combines with J gene TRBJ2-3, with 7 bases lining up with TRBD1. The CDR3 contains 14 residues. Germline CDR1 and CDR2: SGDLS and YYNGEE. J was trimmed by 6 bases and V by 2 bases; bases with no gene match: 6. CDR3 amino acids: CASSVRGISDTQYF. In nucleotides, the CDR3 is TGTGCCAGCAGCGTCAGGGGGATATCGGATACGCAGTATTTT.

This chain links TRBV2 with TRBJ1-4, with no clear D. The V end lost 5 bases, the J end lost 0 bases, and 10 bases lay between the germline ends. The CDR3 loop spans 15 amino acids. Germline values: CDR1 SNHLY, CDR2 FYNNEI. The CDR3 DNA follows: TGTGCCAGCAGTCCCCAGGCTGCAACTAATGAAAAACTGTTTTTT. Translation gives CASSPQAATNEKLFF.

As concerns this clone: This specimen includes other DNA sequences encoding the same CDR3. The chain links TRBV2 to TRBJ2-2; TRBD1 matches at 9 bases. The CDR3 runs to 13 residues. The junction had 0 bases not matched to a gene; V was cut back by 6 bases and J by 4 bases. Per germline, CDR1 SNHLY and CDR2 FYNNEI. The CDR3 loop is CASRDRGTGELFF. In DNA form, the CDR3 reads TGTGCCAGCAGGGACAGGGGCACCGGGGAGCTGTTTTTT.

This chain connects TRBV7-2 to TRBJ2-4, with TRBD1 identical over 8 bases. The CDR3 consists of 16 residues. CDR1 and CDR2 from the germline V gene are SGHTA and FQGNSA. V was clipped by 5 bases and J by 1 base; unmatched bases: 7. The DNA of the CDR3 is TGTGCCAGCAGCACCCGACAGGGGCGGGCCAAAAACATTCAGTACTTC. Amino acid sequence: CASSTRQGRAKNIQYF.

Comments on this clone: The same CDR3 arises from other DNA sequences in this sample as well. The gene calls are TRBV13 and TRBJ2-3; 8 nucleotides align to TRBD2. Per germline, CDR1 PRHDT and CDR2 FYEKMQ (reference sequence). This CDR3 is built from 15 residues. The junction had 5 bases not matched to a gene; V was cut back by 5 bases and J by 1 base. The CDR3 DNA follows: TGTGCCAGCAGCCCCGGGGGGGCAGGCACAGATACGCAGTATTTT. Its translation: CASSPGGAGTDTQYF.

J is TRBJ1-2 and V is TRBV11-3, with 7 bases that match TRBD1. V was clipped by 5 bases and J by 0 bases; unmatched bases: 0. Germline CDR1 SGHNT, CDR2 YENEEA. This CDR3 region has 13 residues. Written as DNA, the CDR3 is TGTGCCAGCAGCCAGGGGGCTAACTATGGCTACACCTTC. Residues: CASSQGANYGYTF.

The chain is built from TRBV6-2 or TRBV6-3 and TRBJ2-3; D tentatively reads TRBD1 or TRBD2 (5 bases each). The CDR3 length is 15 residues. V shed 1 base and J shed 2 bases, with 10 bases lying between them. CDR1 and CDR2 from the germline V gene are MNHEY and SVGEGT. Written as DNA, the CDR3 is TGTGCCAGCAGTTACTTAGGGGACCCCACAGATACGCAGTATTTT. Protein product: CASSYLGDPTDTQYF.